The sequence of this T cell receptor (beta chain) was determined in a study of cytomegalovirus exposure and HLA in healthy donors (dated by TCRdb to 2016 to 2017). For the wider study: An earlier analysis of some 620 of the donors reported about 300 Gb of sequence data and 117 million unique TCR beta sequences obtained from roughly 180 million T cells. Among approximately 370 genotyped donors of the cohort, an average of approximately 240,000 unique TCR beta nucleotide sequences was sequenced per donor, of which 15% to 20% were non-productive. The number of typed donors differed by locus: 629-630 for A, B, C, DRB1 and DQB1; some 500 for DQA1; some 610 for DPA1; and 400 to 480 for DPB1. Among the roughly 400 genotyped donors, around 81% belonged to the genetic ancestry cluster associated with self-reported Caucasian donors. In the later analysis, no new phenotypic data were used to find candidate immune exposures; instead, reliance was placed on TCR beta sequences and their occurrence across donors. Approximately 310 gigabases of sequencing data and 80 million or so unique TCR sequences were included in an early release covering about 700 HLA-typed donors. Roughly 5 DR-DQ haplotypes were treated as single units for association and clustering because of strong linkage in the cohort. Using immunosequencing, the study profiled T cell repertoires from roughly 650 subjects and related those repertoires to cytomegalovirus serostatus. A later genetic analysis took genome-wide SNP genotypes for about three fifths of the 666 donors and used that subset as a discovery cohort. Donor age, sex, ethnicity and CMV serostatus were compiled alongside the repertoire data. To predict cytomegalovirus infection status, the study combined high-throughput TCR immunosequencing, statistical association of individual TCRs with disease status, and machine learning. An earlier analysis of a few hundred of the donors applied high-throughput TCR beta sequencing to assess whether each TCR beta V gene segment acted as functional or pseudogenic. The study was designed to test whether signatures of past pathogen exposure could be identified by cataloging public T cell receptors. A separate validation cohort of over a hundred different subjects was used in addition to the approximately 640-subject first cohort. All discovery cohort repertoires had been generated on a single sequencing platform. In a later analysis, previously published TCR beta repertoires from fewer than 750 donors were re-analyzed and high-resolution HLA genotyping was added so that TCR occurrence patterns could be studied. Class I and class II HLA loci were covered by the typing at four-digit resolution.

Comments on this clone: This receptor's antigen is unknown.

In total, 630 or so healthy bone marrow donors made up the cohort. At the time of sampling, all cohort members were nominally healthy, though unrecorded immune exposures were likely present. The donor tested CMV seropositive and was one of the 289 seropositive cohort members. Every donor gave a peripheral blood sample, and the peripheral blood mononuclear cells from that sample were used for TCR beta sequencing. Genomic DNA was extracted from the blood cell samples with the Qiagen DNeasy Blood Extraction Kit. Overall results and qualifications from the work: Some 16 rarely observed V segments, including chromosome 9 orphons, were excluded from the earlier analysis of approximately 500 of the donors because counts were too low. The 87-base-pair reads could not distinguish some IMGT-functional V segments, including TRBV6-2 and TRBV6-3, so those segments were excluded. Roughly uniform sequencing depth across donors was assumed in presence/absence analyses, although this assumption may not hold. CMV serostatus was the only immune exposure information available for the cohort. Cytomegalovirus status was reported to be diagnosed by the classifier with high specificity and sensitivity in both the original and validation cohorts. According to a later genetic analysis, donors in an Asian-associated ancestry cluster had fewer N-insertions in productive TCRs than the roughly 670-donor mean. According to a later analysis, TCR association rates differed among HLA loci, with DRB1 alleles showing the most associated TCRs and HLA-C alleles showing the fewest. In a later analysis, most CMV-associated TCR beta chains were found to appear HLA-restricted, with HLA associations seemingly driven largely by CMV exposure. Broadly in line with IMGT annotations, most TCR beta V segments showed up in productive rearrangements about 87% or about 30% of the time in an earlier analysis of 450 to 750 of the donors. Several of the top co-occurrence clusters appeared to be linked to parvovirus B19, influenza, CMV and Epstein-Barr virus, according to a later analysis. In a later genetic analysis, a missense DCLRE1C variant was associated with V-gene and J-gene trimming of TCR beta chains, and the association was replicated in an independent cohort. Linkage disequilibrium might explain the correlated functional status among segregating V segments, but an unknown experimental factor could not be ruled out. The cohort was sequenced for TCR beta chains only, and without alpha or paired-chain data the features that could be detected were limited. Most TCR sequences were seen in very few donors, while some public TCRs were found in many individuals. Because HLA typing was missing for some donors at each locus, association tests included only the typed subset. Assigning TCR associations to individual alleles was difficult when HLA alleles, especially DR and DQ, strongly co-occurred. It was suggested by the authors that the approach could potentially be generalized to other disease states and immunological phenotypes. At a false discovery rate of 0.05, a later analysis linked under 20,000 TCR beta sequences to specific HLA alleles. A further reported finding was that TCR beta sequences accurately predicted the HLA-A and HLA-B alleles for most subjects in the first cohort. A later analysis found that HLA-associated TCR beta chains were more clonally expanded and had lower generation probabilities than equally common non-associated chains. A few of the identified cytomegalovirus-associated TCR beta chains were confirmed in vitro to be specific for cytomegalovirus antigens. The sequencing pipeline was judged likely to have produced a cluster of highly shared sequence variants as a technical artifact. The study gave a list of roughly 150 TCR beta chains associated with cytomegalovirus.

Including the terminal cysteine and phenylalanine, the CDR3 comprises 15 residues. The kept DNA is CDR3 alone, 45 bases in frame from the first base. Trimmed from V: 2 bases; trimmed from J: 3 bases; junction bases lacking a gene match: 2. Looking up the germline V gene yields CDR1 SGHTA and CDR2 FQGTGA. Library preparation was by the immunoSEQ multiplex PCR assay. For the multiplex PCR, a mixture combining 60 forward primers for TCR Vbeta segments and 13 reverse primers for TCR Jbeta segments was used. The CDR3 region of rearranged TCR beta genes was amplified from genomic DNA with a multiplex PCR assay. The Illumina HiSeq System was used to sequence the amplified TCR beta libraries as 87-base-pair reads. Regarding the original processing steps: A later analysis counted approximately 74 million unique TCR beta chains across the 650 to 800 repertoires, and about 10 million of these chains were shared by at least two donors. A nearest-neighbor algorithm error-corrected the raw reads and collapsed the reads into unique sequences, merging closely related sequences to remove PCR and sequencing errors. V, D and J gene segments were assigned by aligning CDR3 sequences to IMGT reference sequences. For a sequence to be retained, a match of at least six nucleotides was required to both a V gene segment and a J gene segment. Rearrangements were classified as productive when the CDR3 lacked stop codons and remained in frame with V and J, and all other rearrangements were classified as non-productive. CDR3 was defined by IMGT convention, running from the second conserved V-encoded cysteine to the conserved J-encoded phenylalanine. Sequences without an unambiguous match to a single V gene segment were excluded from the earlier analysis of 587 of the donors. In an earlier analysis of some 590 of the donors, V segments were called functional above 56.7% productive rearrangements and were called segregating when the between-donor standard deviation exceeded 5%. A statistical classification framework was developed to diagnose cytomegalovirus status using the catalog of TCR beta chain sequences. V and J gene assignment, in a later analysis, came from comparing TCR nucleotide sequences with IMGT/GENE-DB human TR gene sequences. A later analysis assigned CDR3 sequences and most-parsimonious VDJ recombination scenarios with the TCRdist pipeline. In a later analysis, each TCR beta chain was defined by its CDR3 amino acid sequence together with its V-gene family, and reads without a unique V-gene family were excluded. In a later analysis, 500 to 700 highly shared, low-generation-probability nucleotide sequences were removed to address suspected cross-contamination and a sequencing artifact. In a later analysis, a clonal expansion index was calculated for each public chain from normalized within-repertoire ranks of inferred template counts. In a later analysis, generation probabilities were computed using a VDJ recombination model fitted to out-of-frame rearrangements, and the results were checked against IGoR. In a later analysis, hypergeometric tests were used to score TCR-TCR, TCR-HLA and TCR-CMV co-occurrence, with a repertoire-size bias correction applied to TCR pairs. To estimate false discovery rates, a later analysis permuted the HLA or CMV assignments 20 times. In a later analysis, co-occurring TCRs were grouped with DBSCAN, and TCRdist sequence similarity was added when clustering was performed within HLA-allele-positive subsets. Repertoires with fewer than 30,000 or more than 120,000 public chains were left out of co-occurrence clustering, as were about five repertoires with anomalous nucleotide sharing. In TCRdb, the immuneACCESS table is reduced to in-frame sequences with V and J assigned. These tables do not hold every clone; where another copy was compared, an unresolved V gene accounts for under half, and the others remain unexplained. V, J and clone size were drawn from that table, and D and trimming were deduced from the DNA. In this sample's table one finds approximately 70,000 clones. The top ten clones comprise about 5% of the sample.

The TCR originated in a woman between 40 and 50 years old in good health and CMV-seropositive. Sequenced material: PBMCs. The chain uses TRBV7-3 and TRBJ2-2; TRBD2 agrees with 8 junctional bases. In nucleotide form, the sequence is TGTGCCAGCAGCTTAGGGCGGGGGGACACCGGGGAGCTGTTTTTT. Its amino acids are CASSLGRGDTGELFF.